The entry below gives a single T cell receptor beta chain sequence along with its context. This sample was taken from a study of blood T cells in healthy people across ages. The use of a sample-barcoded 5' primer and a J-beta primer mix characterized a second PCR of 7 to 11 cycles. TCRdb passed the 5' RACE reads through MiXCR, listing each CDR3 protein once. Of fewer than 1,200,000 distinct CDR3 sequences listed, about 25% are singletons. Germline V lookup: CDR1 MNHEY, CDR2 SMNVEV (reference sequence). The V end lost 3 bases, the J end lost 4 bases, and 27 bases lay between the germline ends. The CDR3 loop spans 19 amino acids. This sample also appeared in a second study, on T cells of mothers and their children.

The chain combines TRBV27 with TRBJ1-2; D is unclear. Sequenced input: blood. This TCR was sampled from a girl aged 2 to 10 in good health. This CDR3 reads CASSFSPVMWDKGVYGYTF. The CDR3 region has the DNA TGTGCCAGCAGTTTCTCACCCGTAATGTGGGATAAGGGAGTCTATGGCTACACCTTC.